A selection of T cell receptor beta chains follows, all from one sample in a study of cytomegalovirus exposure and HLA in healthy donors. Repertoires were generated with immunoSEQ multiplex PCR, while TCRdb's copy carries only in-frame clones and drops some. This table holds roughly 200,000 clones, 77% found once. The sample taken for sequencing was PBMCs. The receptors shown here come from a woman aged 55-75 years in good health and CMV-seropositive. The CDR3 runs from the conserved cysteine through the conserved F or W. Each record gives: clone size, V gene, J gene, D gene, CDR3 DNA, CDR3 protein. The D gene is left open where the match is weak. Expanded clones get a size class; other rows say once, few or many, or leave the size out.

.	TRBV29-1	TRBJ1-5	TRBD1	TGCAGCGTATGGGAAAGGGGGCAACCCCAGCATTTT	CSVWERGQPQHF
few	TRBV10-2	TRBJ2-7	.	TGCGCCAGCAGTGCGAGCTACGAGCAGTACTTC	CASSASYEQYF
.	TRBV19	TRBJ2-4	TRBD2	TGTGCCAGTAGTATCTCTTCCACTAGCGCCAAGTACTTC	CASSISSTSAKYF
.	TRBV2	TRBJ2-5	TRBD2	TGTGCCAGCAGTCCGAGGGGTCTAGCGGGAGGGCCGGGGAAGACCCAGTACTTC	CASSPRGLAGGPGKTQYF
.	TRBV28	TRBJ1-2	.	TGTGCCAGCAGTTTATCTACTGGCTACACCTTC	CASSLSTGYTF
.	TRBV6-5	TRBJ2-5	.	TGTGCCAGCAGTCCCCCAGACACGGAGACCCAGTACTTC	CASSPPDTETQYF
once	TRBV6-1	TRBJ1-1	.	TGTGCCAGCAGTGAAGGGAGGACTGAAGCTTTCTTT	CASSEGRTEAFF
.	TRBV23-1	TRBJ2-7	.	TGCGCCAGCCGTTCTAAGACTAGCTCCTACGAGCAGTACTTC	CASRSKTSSYEQYF
.	TRBV7-2	TRBJ2-5	.	TGTGCCAGCAGCTTCCCGGGTTTGGAGACCCAGTACTTC	CASSFPGLETQYF
.	TRBV5-4	TRBJ2-2	TRBD1	TGTGCCAGCAGCTTGGGACCGACAGGGGAAGAGGGCACCGGGGAGCTGTTTTTT	CASSLGPTGEEGTGELFF
.	TRBV7-2	TRBJ2-5	TRBD2	TGTGCCAGCAGCTTAAATGGCGGGGGGGCGGAGACCCAGTACTTC	CASSLNGGGAETQYF
.	TRBV19	TRBJ1-5	.	TGTGCCAGTAGTATACCTTCGGGGGAGCATCAGCCCCAGCATTTT	CASSIPSGEHQPQHF
.	TRBV6-1	TRBJ2-5	TRBD1	TGTGCCAGCAGTGATAGAATCACAGGGGGCGTACGAGAGACCCAGTACTTC	CASSDRITGGVRETQYF
.	TRBV6-5	TRBJ2-7	.	TGTGCCAGCAGAGGGAGGCCGAGCTCCTACGAGCAGTACTTC	CASRGRPSSYEQYF
.	TRBV5-5	TRBJ1-5	TRBD1	TGTGCCAGCAGCTCCCGGTCACAGGGGCAGCCCCAGCATTTT	CASSSRSQGQPQHF
few	TRBV7-9	TRBJ1-3	.	TGTGCCAGCAGCTTATATACAGGGGGAAACACCATATATTTT	CASSLYTGGNTIYF
.	TRBV20-1	TRBJ2-2	.	TGCAGTGCGGGGGCGGGCGGGGAGCTGTTTTTT	CSAGAGGELFF